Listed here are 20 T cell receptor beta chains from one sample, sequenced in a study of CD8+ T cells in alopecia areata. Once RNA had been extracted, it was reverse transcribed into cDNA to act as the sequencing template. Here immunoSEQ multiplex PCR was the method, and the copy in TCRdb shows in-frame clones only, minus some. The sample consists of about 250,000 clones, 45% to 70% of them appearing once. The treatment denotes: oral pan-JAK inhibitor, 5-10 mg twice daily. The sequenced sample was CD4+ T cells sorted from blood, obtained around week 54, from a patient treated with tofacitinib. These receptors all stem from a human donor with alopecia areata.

CDR3: CSVVAGTSYEQYF. DNA for the CDR3: TGCAGCGTCGTAGCGGGGACCTCCTACGAGCAGTACTTC. The chain has TRBV29-1 and TRBJ2-5, with TRBD2 matching 8 bases. The tail of the sequence fits TRBJ2-7 better, so the J call may be wrong. Germline loops: CDR1 SQVTM, CDR2 ANQGSEA. The CDR3 length is 13 residues.

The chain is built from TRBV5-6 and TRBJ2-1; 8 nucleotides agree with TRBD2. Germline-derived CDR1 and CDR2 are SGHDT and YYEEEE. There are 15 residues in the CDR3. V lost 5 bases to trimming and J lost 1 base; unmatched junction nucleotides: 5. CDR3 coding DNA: TGTGCCAGCAGGCCCGGGACTAGATCCTACAATGAGCAGTTCTTC. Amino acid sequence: CASRPGTRSYNEQFF.

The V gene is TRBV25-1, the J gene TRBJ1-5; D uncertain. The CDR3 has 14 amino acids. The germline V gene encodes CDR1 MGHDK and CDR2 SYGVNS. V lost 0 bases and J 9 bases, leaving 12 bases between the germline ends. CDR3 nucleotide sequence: TGTGCCAGCAGTGAATATGGCAGTAAACGGCCCCAGCATTTT. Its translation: CASSEYGSKRPQHF.

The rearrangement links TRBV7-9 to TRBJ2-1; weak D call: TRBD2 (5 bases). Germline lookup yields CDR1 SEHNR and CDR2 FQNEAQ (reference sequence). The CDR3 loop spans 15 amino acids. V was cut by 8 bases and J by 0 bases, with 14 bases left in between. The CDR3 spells CASRLRDTSYNEQFF. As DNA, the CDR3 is TGTGCCAGCCGACTCCGGGATACCTCCTACAATGAGCAGTTCTTC.

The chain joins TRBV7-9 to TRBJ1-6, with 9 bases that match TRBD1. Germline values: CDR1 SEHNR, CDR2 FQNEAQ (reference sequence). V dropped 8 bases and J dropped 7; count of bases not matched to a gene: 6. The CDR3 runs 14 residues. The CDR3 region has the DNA TGTGCCAGCGCCCTTGACAGGGGGAATTCACCCCTCCACTTT. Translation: CASALDRGNSPLHF.

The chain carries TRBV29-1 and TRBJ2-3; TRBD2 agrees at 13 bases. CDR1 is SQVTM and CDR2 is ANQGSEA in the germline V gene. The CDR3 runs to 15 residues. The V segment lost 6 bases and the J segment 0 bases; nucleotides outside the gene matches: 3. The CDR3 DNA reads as TGCAGCGTCGGACTAGCGGGGGCTAGCACAGATACGCAGTATTTT. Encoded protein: CSVGLAGASTDTQYF.

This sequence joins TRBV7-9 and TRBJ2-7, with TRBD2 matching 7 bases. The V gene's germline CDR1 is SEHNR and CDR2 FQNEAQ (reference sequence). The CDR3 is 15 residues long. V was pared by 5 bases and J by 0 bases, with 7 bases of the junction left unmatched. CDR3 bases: TGTGCCAGCAGCCAACCGGGACTACGCTCCTACGAGCAGTACTTC. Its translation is CASSQPGLRSYEQYF.

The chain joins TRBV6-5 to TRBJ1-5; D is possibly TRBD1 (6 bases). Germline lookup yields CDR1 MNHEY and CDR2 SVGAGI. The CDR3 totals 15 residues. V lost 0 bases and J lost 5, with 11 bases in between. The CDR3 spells CASSYSGGRHQPQHF. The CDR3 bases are TGTGCCAGCAGTTACTCCGGGGGCCGTCATCAGCCCCAGCATTTT.

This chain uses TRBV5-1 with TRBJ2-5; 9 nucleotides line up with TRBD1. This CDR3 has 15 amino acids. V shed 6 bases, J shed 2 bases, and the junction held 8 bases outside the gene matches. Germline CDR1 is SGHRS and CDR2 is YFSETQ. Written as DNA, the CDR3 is TGCGCCAGCAACTGGGGACAGGGACATCAAGAGACCCAGTACTTC. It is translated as CASNWGQGHQETQYF.

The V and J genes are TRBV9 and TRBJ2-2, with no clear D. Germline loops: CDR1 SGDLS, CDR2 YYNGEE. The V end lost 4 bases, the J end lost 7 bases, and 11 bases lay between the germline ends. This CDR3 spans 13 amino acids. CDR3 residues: CASSSRWNGELFF. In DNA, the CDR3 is TGTGCCAGCAGCTCCCGGTGGAACGGGGAGCTGTTTTTT.

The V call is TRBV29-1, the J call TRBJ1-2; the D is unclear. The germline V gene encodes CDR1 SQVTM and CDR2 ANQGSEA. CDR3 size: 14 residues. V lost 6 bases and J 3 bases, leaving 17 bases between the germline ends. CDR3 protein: CSVPELDGHYGYTF. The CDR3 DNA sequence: TGCAGCGTCCCCGAATTGGACGGCCACTATGGCTACACCTTC.

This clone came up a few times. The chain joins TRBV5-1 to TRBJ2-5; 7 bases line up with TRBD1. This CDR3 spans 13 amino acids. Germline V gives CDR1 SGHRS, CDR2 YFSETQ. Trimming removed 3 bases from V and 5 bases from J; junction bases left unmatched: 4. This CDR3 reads CASSSGTVETQYF. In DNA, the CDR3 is TGCGCCAGCAGCTCCGGGACAGTGGAGACCCAGTACTTC.

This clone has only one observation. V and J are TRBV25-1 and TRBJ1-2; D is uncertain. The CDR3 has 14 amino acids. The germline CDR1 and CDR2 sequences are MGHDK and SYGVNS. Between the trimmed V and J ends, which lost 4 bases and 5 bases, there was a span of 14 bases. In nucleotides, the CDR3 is TGTGCCAGCAGTGGGCTAGGAGGGCCTTATGGCTACACCTTC. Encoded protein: CASSGLGGPYGYTF.

The CDR3 here is CAWRRDSEAFF. CDR3 coding DNA: TGTGCCTGGAGGAGGGACAGTGAAGCTTTCTTT. J is TRBJ1-1 and V is TRBV30; 7 nucleotides agree with TRBD1. The CDR3 extends over 11 amino acids. The germline gives CDR1 GTSNPN, CDR2 SVGIG (reference sequence). Germline trimming cut 3 bases from V and 7 bases from J; bases unmatched to any gene: 2.

The CDR3: CSVDIGGALETQYF. The CDR3 nucleotides are TGCAGCGTTGATATCGGGGGGGCCTTAGAGACCCAGTACTTC. The chain has TRBV29-1 and TRBJ2-5; 8 bases align to TRBD2. With 3 bases clipped from V and 4 bases from J, the junction kept 7 bases outside the gene matches. Germline V gives CDR1 SQVTM, CDR2 ANQGSEA. This CDR3 region has 14 residues.

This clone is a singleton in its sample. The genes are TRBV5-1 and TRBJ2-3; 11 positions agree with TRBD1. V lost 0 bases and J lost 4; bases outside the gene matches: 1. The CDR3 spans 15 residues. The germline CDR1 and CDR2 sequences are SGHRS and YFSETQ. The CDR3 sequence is CASSLEGQGADTQYF. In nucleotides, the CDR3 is TGCGCCAGCAGCTTGGAGGGACAGGGGGCAGATACGCAGTATTTT.

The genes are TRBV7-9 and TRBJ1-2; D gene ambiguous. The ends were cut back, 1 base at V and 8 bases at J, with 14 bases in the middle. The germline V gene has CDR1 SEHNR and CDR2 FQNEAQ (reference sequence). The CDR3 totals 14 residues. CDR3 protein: CASSLDMLRVGYTF. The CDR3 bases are TGTGCCAGCAGCTTAGATATGCTCCGGGTGGGCTACACCTTC.

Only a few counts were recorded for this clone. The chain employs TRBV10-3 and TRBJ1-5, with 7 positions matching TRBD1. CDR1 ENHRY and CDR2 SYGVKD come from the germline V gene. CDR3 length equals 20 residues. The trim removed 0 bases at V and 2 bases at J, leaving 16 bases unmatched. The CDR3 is CAISESGGQVGTRGNQPQHF. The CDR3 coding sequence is TGTGCCATCAGTGAGTCAGGAGGACAGGTTGGGACTCGAGGCAATCAGCCCCAGCATTTT.

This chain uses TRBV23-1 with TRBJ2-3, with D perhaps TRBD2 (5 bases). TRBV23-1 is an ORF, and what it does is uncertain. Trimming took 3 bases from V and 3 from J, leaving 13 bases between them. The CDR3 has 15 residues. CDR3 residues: CASSHAPRGTDTQYF. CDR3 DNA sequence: TGCGCCAGCAGTCACGCCCCCCGAGGGACAGATACGCAGTATTTT.

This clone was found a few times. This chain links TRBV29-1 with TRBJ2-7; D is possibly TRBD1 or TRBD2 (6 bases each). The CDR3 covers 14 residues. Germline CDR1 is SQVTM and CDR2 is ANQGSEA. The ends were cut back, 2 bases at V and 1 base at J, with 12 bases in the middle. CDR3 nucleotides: TGCAGCGTTGAACCGGGGGCCGGGTCCTACGAGCAGTACTTC. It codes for CSVEPGAGSYEQYF.